Below, one TCR beta chain is given with its context. The data are from a study of blood T cell repertoires in COVID-19. Participants reported their clinical history, and cohort assignment relied on those reports. Cohort 3 donors were reported recovered after two negative PCRs, clearance, or symptom resolution. Germline V gives CDR1 WSHSY, CDR2 SAAADI. CDR3 length: 13 amino acids. V was trimmed by 6 bases and J by 6 bases, leaving 15 bases between them. The data were produced by immunoSEQ multiplex PCR, yet TCRdb's version contains in-frame clones alone and is incomplete. The data hold some 320,000 clones, with around nine tenths observed a single time.

The TCR comes from a man aged 55 to 70 who had recovered from COVID-19. The sequenced sample consisted of PBMCs or T cells enriched from blood (not recorded which). V usage is TRBV10-2 and J usage is TRBJ2-7; D is perhaps TRBD1 (6 bases). CDR3 in amino acids: CASRKNRVGEQYF. The CDR3 DNA is TGCGCCAGCAGGAAGAACAGGGTCGGCGAGCAGTACTTC.